This TCR beta chain was sequenced during a study of shared clonotypes between healthy human individuals. Whole-study findings and limits: Among donors, clonotype sharing was expected to be affected by sequencing depth.

TCRdb keeps only in-frame clones here, not all; method: immunoSEQ multiplex PCR. The sample holds roughly 1,500,000 clones, 97% to 99% seen once. In the case of this clone: The antigen remains undetermined.

Germline-derived CDR1 and CDR2 are MDHEN and SYDVKM. The CDR3 consists of 15 residues. V gave up 3 bases and J gave up 7 bases, with 18 bases separating them. The chain uses TRBV28 and TRBJ1-2, with D tentatively TRBD1 (6 bases). This clonotype was sampled from a man younger than 45 in good health. The specimen sequenced was naive CD4+ T cells sorted from blood. The subset denotes: CD45RA+ positively selected. The CDR3 loop reads CASSLRGTLWVGYTF. The CDR3 DNA follows: TGTGCCAGCAGTTTGCGAGGGACACTATGGGTTGGCTACACCTTC.